The T cell receptor (beta chain) described here comes from a study of T-cell memory formation after mild COVID-19. This clonotype was seen at least ten times. The CDR3 consists of 19 residues. In germline, CDR1 is LGHNA, CDR2 YNFKEQ. V shed 2 bases and J 1 base; nucleotides not matched to a gene: 13. One entry per CDR3 protein, called by TCRdb with MiXCR from the 5' RACE reads. Of around 130,000 distinct CDR3 sequences in the sample, roughly 6% are singletons; the top ten hold roughly 2%. Input material: PBMCs or a T cell subset sorted from them (not recorded which). The gene calls are TRBV4-2 and TRBJ2-7; 11 bases agree with TRBD2. This TCR was sampled from an adult woman who had mild COVID-19 (a few samples of this study predate the infection). Cell type and time point are not known. The CDR3 spells CASSQRSGVTSGGSYEQYF. The CDR3 coding sequence is TGTGCCAGCAGCCAAAGGAGTGGGGTAACTAGCGGGGGATCCTACGAGCAGTACTTC.